This T cell receptor beta chain was sequenced during a study of T cells in Graves' hyperthyroidism and ophthalmopathy. General observations from the study: Appearing also in blood were most of the thyroid clonotypes expanded above 0.001. Patients with ophthalmopathy were separated from those with stable hyperthyroidism by a 13 V-J model.

Ten or more counts support this clonotype. Its antigen is not identified. The CDR3 loop spans 13 amino acids. CDR1 and CDR2 (germline): MNHEY, SVGAGI. V dropped 2 bases and J dropped 1 base, with 5 bases sitting between them. The hyperthyroidism was newly diagnosed and had lasted under 2 months; the patients were aged 18 to 65. From RNA transcripts, TCR beta CDR3 regions were amplified. Primed by the HTBI set, a first-round RT-PCR was run on the TCR CDR3. TCRdb reanalysed the multiplex PCR reads using MiXCR and keeps one entry per CDR3 protein. The table records around 700,000 distinct CDR3 sequences, under 45% of them present only once.

Sequencing input: blood. This receptor was identified in a woman aged 40 to 50 with Graves' hyperthyroidism. This chain links TRBV6-5 with TRBJ1-1; TRBD1 is a possible D gene (5 bases). CDR3 DNA: TGTGCCAGCAGTTACGGGACGAACACTGAAGCTTTCTTT. Amino acids: CASSYGTNTEAFF.